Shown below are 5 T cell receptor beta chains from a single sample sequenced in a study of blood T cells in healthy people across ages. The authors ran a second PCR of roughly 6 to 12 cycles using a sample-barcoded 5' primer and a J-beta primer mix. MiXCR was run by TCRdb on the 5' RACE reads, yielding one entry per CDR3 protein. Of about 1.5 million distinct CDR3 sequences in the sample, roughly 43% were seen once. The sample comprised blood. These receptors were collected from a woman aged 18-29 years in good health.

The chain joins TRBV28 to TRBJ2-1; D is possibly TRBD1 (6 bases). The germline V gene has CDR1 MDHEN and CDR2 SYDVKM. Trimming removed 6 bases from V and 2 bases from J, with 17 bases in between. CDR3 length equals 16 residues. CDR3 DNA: TGTGCCAGCAGGGAATACGGGACAAACCCCTACAATGAGCAGTTCTTC. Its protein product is CASREYGTNPYNEQFF. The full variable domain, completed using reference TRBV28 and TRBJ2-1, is DVKVTQSSRYLVKRTGEKVFLECVQDMDHENMFWYRQDPGLGLRLIYFSYDVKMKEKGDIPEGYSVSREKKERFSLILESASTNQTSMYLCASREYGTNPYNEQFFGPGTRLTVL.

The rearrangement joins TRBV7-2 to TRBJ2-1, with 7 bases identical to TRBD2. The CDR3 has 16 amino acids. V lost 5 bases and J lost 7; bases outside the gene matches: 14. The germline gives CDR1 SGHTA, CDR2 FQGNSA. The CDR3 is CASSNTKAGRMNEQFF. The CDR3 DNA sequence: TGTGCCAGCAGCAACACCAAAGCGGGACGGATGAATGAGCAGTTCTTC.

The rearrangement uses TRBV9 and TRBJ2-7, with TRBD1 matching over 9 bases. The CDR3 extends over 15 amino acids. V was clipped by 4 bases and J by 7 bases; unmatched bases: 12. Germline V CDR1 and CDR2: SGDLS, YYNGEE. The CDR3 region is CASSKTGGAYNEQYF. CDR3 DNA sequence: TGTGCCAGCAGCAAAACAGGGGGCGCCTACAATGAGCAGTACTTC.

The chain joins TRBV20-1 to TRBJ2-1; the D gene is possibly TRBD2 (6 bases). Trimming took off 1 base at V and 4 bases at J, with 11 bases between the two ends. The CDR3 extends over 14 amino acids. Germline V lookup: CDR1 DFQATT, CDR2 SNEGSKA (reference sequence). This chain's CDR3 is CSARVAGTYNEQFF. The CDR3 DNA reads TGCAGTGCTAGAGTGGCAGGGACTTACAATGAGCAGTTCTTC.

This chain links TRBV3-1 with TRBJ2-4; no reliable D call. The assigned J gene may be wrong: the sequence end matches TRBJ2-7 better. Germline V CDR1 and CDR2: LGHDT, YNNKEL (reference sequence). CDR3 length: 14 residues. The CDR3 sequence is CASTRRGSSYEQYF. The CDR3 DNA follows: TGTGCCAGCACCCGGAGAGGTAGCTCCTACGAGCAGTACTTC.